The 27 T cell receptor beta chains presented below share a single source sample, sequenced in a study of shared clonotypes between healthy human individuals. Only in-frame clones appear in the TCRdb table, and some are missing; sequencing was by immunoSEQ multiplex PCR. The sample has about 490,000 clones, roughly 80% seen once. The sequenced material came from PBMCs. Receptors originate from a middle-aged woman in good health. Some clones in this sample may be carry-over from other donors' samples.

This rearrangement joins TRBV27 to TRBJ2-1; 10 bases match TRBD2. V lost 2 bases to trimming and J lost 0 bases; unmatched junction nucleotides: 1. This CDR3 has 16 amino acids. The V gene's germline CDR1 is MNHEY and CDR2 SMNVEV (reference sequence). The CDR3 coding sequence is TGTGCCAGCAGTTTAGGACTAGCGGCCTCCTACAATGAGCAGTTCTTC. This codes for CASSLGLAASYNEQFF.

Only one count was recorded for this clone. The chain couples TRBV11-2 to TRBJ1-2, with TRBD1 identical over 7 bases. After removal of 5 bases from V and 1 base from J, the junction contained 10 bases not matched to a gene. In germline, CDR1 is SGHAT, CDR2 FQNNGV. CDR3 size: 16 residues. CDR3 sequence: CASSPIQGPINYGYTF. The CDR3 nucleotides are TGTGCCAGCAGCCCCATACAGGGGCCGATTAACTATGGCTACACCTTC.

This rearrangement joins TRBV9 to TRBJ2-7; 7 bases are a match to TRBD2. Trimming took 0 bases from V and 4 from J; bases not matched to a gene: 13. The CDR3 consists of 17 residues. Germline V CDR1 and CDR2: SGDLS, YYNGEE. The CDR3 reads CASSVGVGRELGYEQYF. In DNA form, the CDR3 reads TGTGCCAGCAGCGTAGGAGTCGGGCGGGAGTTAGGGTACGAGCAGTACTTC.

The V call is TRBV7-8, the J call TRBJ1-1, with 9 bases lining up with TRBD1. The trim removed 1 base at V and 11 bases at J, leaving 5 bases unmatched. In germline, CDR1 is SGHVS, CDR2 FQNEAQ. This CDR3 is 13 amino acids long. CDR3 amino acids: CASSLEGGTGAFF. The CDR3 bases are TGTGCCAGCAGCTTAGAGGGGGGGACAGGGGCTTTCTTT. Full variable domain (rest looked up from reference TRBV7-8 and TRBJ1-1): GAGVSQSPRYKVAKRGQDVALRCDPISGHVSLFWYQQALGQGPEFLTYFQNEAQLDKSGLPSDRFFAERPEGSVSTLKIQRTQQEDSAVYLCASSLEGGTGAFFGQGTRLTVV.

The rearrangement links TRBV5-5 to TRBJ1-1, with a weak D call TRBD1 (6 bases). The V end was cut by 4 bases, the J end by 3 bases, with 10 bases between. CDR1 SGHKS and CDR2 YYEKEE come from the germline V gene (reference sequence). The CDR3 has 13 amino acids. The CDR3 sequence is CASSLQGHTEAFF. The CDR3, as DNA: TGTGCCAGCAGCCTACAGGGTCACACTGAAGCTTTCTTT.

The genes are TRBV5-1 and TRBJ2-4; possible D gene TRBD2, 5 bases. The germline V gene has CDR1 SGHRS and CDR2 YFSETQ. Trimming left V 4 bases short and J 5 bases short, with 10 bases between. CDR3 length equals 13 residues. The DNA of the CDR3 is TGCGCCAGCAGCCCCCGGGATCAAAACATTCAGTACTTC. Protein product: CASSPRDQNIQYF. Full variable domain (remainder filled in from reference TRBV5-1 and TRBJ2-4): KAGVTQTPRYLIKTRGQQVTLSCSPISGHRSVSWYQQTPGQGLQFLFEYFSETQRNKGNFPGRFSGRQFSNSRSEMNVSTLELGDSALYLCASSPRDQNIQYFGAGTRLSVL.

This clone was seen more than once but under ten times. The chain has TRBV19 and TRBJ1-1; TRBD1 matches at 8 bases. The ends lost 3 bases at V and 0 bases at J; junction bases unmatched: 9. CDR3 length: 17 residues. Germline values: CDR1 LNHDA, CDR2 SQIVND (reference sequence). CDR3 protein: CASSMGGQAGMNTEAFF. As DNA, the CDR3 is TGTGCCAGTAGTATGGGGGGACAGGCGGGGATGAACACTGAAGCTTTCTTT.

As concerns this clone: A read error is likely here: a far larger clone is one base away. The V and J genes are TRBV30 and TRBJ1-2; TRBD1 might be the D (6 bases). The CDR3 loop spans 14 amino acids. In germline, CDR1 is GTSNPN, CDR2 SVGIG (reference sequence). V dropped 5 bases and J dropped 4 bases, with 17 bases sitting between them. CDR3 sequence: CAWAPSETGYGYTF. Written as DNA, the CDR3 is TGTGCCTGGGCCCCCTCTGAGACAGGCTATGGCTACACCTTC. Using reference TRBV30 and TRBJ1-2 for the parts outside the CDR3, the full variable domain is SQTIHQWPATLVQPVGSPLSLECTVEGTSNPNLYWYRQAAGRGLQLLFYSVGIGQISSEVPQNLSASRPQDRQFILSSKKLLLSDSGFYLCAWAPSETGYGYTFGSGTRLTVV.

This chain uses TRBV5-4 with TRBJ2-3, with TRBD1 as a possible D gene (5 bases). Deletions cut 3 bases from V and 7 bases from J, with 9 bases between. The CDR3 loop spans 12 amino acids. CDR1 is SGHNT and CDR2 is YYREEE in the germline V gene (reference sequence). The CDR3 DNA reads TGTGCCAGCAGCTCGGACAAAAATACGCAGTATTTT. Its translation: CASSSDKNTQYF.

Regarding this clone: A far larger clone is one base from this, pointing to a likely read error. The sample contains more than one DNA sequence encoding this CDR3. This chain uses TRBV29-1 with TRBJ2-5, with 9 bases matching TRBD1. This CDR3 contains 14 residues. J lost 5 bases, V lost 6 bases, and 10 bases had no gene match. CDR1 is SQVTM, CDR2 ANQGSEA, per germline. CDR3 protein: CSVRRTGGFETQYF. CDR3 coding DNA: TGCAGCGTAAGACGAACAGGGGGCTTCGAGACCCAGTACTTC.

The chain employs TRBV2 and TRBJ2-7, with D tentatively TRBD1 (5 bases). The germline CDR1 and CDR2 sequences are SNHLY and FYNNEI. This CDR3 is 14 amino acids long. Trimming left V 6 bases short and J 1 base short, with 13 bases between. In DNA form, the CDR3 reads TGTGCCAGCAGCATAGCTCAGGGATCCTACGAGCAGTACTTC. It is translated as CASSIAQGSYEQYF. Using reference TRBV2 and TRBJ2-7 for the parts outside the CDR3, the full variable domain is EPEVTQTPSHQVTQMGQEVILRCVPISNHLYFYWYRQILGQKVEFLVSFYNNEISEKSEIFDDQFSVERPDGSNFTLKIRSTKLEDSAMYFCASSIAQGSYEQYFGPGTRLTVT.

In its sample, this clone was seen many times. The CDR3 coding sequence is TGTGCCAGTACCCGAGGACTAGCGGCAAATGAGCAGTTCTTC. It codes for CASTRGLAANEQFF. The rearrangement uses TRBV19 and TRBJ2-1; TRBD2 aligns across 10 bases. The CDR3 spans 14 residues. V lost 7 bases and J lost 7; bases outside the gene matches: 7. Germline loops: CDR1 LNHDA, CDR2 SQIVND (reference sequence).

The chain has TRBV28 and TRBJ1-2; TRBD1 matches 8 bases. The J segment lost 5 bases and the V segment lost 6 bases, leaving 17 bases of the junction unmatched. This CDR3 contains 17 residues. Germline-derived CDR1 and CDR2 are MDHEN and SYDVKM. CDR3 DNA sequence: TGTGCCAGCAGGGGAAGACAGGGGCTCATAAGTCCTTATGGCTACACCTTC. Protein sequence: CASRGRQGLISPYGYTF.

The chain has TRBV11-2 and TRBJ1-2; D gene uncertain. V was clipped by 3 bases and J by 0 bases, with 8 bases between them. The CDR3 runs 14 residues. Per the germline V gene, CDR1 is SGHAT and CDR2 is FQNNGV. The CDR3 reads CASSFTDTNYGYTF. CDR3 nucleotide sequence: TGTGCCAGCAGCTTCACAGATACTAACTATGGCTACACCTTC.

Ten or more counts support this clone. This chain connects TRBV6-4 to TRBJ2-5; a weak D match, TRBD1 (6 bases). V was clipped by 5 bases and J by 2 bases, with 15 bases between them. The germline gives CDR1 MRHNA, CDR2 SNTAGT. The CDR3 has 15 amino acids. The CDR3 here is CASSPLPGQQETQYF. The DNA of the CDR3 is TGTGCCAGCAGTCCCCTCCCCGGACAGCAAGAGACCCAGTACTTC.

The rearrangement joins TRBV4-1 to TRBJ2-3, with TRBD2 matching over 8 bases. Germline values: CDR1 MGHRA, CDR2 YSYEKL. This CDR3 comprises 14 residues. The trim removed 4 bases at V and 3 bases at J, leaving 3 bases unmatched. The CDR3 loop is CASSPGTRTDTQYF. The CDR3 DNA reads TGCGCCAGCAGCCCCGGGACTAGGACAGATACGCAGTATTTT.

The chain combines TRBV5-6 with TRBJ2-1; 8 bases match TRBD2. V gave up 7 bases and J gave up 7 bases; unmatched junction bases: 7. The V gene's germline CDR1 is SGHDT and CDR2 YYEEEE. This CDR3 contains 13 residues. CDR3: CASEGTRRNEQFF. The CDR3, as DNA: TGTGCCAGCGAAGGGACTAGAAGGAATGAGCAGTTCTTC. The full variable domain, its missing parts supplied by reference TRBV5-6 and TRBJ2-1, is DAGVTQSPTHLIKTRGQQVTLRCSPKSGHDTVSWYQQALGQGPQFIFQYYEEEERQRGNFPDRFSGHQFPNYSSELNVNALLLGDSALYLCASEGTRRNEQFFGPGTRLTVL.

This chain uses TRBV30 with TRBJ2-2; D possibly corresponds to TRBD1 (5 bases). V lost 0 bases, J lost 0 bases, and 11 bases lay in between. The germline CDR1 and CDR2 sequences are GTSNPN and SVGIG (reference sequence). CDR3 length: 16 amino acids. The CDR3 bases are TGTGCCTGGAGTGTACACCAGGGCGCGAACACCGGGGAGCTGTTTTTT. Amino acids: CAWSVHQGANTGELFF.

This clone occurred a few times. CDR3 amino acids: CASGSGLNTGELFF. CDR3 coding DNA: TGTGCCAGCGGGAGCGGTTTGAACACCGGGGAGCTGTTTTTT. The chain uses TRBV7-3 and TRBJ2-2; maybe TRBD2 (5 bases). The V and J ends lost 8 bases and 1 base respectively, with 11 bases between them. The germline V gene has CDR1 SGHTA and CDR2 FQGTGA. The CDR3 contains 14 residues.

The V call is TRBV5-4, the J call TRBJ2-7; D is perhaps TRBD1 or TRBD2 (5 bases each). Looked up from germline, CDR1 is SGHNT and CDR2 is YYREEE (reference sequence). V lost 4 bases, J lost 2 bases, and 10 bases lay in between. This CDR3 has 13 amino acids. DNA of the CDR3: TGTGCCAGCAGCAGGGACGGCACCTACGAGCAGTACTTC. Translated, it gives CASSRDGTYEQYF. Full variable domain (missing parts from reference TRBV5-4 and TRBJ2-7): ETGVTQSPTHLIKTRGQQVTLRCSSQSGHNTVSWYQQALGQGPQFIFQYYREEENGRGNFPPRFSGLQFPNYSSELNVNALELDDSALYLCASSRDGTYEQYFGPGTRLTVT.

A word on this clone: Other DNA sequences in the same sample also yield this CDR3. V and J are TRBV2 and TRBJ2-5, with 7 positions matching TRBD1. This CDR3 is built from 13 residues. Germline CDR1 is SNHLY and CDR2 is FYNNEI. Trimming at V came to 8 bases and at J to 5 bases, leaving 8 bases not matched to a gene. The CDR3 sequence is CASSRGRGETQYF. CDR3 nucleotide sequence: TGTGCCAGCTCGAGGGGGCGAGGGGAGACCCAGTACTTC.

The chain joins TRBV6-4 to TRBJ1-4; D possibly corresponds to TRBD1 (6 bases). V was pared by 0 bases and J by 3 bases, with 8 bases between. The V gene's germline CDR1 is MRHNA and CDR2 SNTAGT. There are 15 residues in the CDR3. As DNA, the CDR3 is TGTGCCAGCAGTGACTCAGCAGGGGCTAATGAAAAACTGTTTTTT. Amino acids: CASSDSAGANEKLFF.

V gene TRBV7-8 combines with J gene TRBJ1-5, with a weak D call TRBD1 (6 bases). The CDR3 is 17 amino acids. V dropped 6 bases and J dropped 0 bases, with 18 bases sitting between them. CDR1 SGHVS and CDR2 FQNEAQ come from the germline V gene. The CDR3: CASSERAGAYSNQPQHF. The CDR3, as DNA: TGTGCCAGCAGTGAAAGAGCGGGGGCATATAGCAATCAGCCCCAGCATTTT.

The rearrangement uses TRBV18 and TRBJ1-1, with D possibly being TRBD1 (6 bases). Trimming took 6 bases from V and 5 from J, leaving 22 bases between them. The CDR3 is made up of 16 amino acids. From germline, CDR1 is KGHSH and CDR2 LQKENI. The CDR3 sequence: CASSNTPQGPFTEAFF. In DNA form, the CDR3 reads TGTGCCAGCTCCAATACACCGCAGGGGCCTTTTACTGAAGCTTTCTTT. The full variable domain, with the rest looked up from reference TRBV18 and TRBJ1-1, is NAGVMQNPRHLVRRRGQEARLRCSPMKGHSHVYWYRQLPEEGLKFMVYLQKENIIDESGMPKERFSAEFPKEGPSILRIQQVVRGDSAAYFCASSNTPQGPFTEAFFGQGTRLTVV.

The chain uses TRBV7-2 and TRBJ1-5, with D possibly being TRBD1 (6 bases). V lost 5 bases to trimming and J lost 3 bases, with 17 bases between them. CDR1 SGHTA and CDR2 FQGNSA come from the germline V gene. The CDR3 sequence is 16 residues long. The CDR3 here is CASSPSTGIYNQPQHF. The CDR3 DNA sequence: TGTGCCAGCAGCCCATCGACAGGAATCTACAATCAGCCCCAGCATTTT.

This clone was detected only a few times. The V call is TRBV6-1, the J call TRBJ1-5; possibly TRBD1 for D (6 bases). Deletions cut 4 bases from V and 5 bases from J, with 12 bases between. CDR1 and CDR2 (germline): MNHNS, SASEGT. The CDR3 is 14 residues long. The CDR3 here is CASSATGNHQPQHF. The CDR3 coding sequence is TGTGCCAGCAGTGCCACAGGGAACCATCAGCCCCAGCATTTT.

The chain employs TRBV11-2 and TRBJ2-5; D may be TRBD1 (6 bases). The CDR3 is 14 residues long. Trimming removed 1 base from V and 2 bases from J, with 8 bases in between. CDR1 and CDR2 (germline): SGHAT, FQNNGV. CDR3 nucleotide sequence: TGTGCCAGCAGCTTAGGGGACACTCAAGAGACCCAGTACTTC. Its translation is CASSLGDTQETQYF.